The next 4 T cell receptor beta chains were all read from a single sample in a study of spatial heterogeneity in lung cancer (dated by TCRdb to the late 2010s). The meaning of the sample's time point label: sample taken at primary tumor resection. Without any cell sorting, TCR sequencing was performed on whole RNA extracted either from tumor and nontumor lung tissue or from cryopreserved PBMC samples. Library preparation was by 5' RACE. Sequencing was carried out with a NextSeq 500. The public reads were reanalyzed by TCRdb: fastp trimming at Q25, MiXCR alignment, in-frame beta chains only. One record per CDR3 amino acid sequence lists the most common genes and DNA. The sample table holds some 4,000 distinct CDR3 sequences, of which roughly 9.8% were seen once. 45% to 55% of the sample comes from the top ten. The sequenced sample was PBMCs, obtained at surgery. Receptors originate from a male donor with early-stage non-small cell lung cancer.

By share of the sample, this clonotype is medium-sized. The CDR3 region is CASSNPDTVLYEQYF. Written as DNA, the CDR3 is TGTGCCAGCAGTAATCCGGATACGGTGCTTTACGAGCAGTACTTC. The chain combines TRBV28 with TRBJ2-7; D remains ambiguous. The CDR3 length is 15 residues. V lost 5 bases and J 4 bases, leaving 18 bases between the germline ends. CDR1 and CDR2 from the germline V gene are MDHEN and SYDVKM.

In this sample, this clonotype is medium-sized. The V and J genes are TRBV9 and TRBJ2-2, with D maybe TRBD2 (6 bases). V shed 2 bases and J shed 0 bases, with 11 bases lying between them. In germline, CDR1 is SGDLS, CDR2 YYNGEE. The CDR3 extends over 16 amino acids. This CDR3 reads CASSVRREANTGELFF. In nucleotides, the CDR3 is TGTGCCAGCAGCGTTCGGAGGGAAGCGAACACCGGGGAGCTGTTTTTT.

Ten or more counts support this clonotype. V gene TRBV7-9 combines with J gene TRBJ1-1, with unresolved D. Per the germline V gene, CDR1 is SEHNR and CDR2 is FQNEAQ (reference sequence). V was trimmed by 2 bases and J by 6 bases, leaving 7 bases between them. The length of the CDR3 is 12 residues. CDR3 sequence reads: CASSLMTAEAFF. The DNA of the CDR3 is TGTGCCAGCAGCTTAATGACCGCTGAAGCTTTCTTT.

This clonotype was found many times. V is TRBV20-1 and J is TRBJ2-3; a weak D match, TRBD1 (6 bases). Looked up from germline, CDR1 is DFQATT and CDR2 is SNEGSKA (reference sequence). Trimming shortened V by 4 bases and J by 2 bases, and 13 bases separated the two germline ends. The CDR3 is 14 amino acids. The CDR3 loop reads CSATRTEITDTQYF. The CDR3 bases are TGCAGTGCTACCAGGACAGAGATCACAGATACGCAGTATTTT.